This TCR beta chain came from a study of blood T cell repertoires in COVID-19. Assay used: immunoSEQ multiplex PCR; TCRdb lists only in-frame clones, some missing. The sample carries fewer than 250,000 clones, about 87% recorded once. The CDR3 is 18 residues long. The germline gives CDR1 LGHDT, CDR2 YNNKEL (reference sequence). J lost 4 bases, V lost 3 bases, and 7 bases had no gene match. The chain combines TRBV3-1 (or the pseudogene TRBV3-2) with TRBJ2-3, with 16 bases identical to TRBD2. The specimen was PBMCs or T cells enriched from blood (not recorded which). This receptor was obtained from a woman in her 30s who had been exposed to COVID-19. Written as DNA, the CDR3 is TGTGCCAGCAGCCAGGCGGGACTAGCGGGAGGGAGCTCAGATACGCAGTATTTT. It encodes CASSQAGLAGGSSDTQYF.